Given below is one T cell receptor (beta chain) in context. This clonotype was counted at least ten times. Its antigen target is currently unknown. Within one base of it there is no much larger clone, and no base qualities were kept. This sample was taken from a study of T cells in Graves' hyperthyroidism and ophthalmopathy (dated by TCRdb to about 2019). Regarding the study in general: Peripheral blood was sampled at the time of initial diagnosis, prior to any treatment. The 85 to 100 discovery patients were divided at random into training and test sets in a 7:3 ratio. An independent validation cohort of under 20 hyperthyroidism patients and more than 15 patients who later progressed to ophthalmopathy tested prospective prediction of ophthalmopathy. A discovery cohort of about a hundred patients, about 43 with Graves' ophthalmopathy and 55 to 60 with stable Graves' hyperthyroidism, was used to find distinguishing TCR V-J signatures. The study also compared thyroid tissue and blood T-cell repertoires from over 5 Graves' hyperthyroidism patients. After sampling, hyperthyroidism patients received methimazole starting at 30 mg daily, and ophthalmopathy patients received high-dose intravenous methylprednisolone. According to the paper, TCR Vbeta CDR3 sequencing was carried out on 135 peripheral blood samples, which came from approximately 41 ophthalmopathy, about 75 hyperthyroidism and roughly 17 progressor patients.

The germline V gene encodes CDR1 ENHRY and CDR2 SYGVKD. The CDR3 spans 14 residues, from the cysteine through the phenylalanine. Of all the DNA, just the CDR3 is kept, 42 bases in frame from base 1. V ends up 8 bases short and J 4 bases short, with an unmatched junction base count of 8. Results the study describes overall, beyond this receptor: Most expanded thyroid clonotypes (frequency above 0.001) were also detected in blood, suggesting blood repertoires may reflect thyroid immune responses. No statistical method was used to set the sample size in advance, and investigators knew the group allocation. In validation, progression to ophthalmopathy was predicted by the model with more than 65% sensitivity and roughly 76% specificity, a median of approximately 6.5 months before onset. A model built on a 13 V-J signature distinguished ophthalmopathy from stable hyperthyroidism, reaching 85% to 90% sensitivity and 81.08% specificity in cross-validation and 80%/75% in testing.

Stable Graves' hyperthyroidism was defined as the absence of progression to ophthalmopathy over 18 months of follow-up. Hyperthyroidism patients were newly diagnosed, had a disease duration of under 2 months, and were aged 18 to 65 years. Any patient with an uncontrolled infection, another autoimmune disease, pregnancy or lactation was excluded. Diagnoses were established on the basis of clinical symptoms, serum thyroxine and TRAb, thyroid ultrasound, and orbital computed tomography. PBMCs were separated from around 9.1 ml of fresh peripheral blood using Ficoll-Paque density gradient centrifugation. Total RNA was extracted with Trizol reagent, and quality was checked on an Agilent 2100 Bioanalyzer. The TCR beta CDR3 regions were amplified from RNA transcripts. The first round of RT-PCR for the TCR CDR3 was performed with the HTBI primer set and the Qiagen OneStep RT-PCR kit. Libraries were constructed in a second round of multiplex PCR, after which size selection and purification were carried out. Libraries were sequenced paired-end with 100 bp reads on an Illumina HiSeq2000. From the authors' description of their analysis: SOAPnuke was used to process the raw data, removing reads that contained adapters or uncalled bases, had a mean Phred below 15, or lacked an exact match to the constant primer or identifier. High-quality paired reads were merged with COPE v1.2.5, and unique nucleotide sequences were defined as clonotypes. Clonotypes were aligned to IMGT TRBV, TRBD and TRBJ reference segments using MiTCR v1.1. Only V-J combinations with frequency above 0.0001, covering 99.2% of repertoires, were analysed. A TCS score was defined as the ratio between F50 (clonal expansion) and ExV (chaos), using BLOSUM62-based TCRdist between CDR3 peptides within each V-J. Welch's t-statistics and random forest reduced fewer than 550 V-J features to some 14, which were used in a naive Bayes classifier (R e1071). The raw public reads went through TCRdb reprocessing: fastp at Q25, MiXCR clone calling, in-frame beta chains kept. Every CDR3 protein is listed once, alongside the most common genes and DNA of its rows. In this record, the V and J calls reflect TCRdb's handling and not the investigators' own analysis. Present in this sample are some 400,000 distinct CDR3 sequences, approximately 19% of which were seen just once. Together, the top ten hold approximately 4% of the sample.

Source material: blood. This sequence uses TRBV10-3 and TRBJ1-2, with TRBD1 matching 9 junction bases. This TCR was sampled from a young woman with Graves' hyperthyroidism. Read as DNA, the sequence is TGTGCCATCTCAAGGACAGGGGAGTTCTATGGCTACACCTTC. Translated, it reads CAISRTGEFYGYTF.